The clone carrying this T cell receptor beta chain came up a few times. Its target is unknown. The source of the sample is a study of Tregs in tolerant kidney transplant recipients. Findings and limits, study-wide: Validation in larger populations is needed because few patients were studied. The most relevant donor-specific Treg TCRbeta repertoire apparently came from expansion with activated donor B cells. No direct test of biological reproducibility was done here.

The CDR3 contains 13 residues. CDR1 is LNHDA, CDR2 SQIVND, per germline (reference sequence). The V gene lost 3 bases and the J gene lost 8 bases, with 10 bases spanning the gap. TCRdb's copy holds only in-frame clones and misses some; the assay was immunoSEQ multiplex PCR. Of 200,000 to 300,000 clones listed, about 80% are singletons. This clonotype was sampled from a human donor in good health. The sequencing input was CD4+ T cells from blood. The chain carries TRBV19 and TRBJ1-4; D is perhaps TRBD1 (5 bases). CDR3 DNA: TGTGCCAGTAGTATGACAGAGGTCGAAAAACTGTTTTTT. Its protein is CASSMTEVEKLFF.